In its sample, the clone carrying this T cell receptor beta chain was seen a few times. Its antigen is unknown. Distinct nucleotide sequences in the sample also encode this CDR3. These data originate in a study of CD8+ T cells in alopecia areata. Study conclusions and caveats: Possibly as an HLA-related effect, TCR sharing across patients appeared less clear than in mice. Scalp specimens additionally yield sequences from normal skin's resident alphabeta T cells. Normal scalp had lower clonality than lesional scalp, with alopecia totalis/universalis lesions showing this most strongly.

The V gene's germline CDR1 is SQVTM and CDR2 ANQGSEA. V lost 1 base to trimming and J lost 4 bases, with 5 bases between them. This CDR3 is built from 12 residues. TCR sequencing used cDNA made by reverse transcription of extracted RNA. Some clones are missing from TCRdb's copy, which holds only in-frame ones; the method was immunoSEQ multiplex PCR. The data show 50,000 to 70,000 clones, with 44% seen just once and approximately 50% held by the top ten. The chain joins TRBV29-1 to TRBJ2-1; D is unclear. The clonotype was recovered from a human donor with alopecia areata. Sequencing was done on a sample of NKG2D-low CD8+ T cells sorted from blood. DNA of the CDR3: TGCAGCGTTGAAGGCAGGTACAATGAGCAGTTCTTC. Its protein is CSVEGRYNEQFF.